The 9 T cell receptor beta chains below come from one sample, sequenced in a study of T cell responses to AZD1222 COVID-19 vaccine. Profiled with immunoSEQ multiplex PCR; TCRdb holds only in-frame clones, not every one. The table lists some 100,000 clones, 88% of them singletons. Sequenced material: peripheral blood, taken 28 days after the second AZD1222 dose. The receptors were gathered from an adult who received the AZD1222 COVID-19 vaccine.

CDR3 amino acids: CSAKHYEQYF. Written as DNA, the CDR3 is TGCAGTGCCAAACACTACGAGCAGTACTTC. This chain joins TRBV20-1 and TRBJ2-7; D not resolved. V lost 6 bases and J lost 3, with 6 bases in between. Looked up from germline, CDR1 is DFQATT and CDR2 is SNEGSKA (reference sequence). This CDR3 contains 10 residues.

V gene TRBV5-4 combines with J gene TRBJ2-3; 9 nucleotides align to TRBD2. The CDR3 sequence is 15 residues long. V shed 4 bases and J 6 bases; nucleotides not matched to a gene: 9. In germline, CDR1 is SGHNT, CDR2 YYREEE (reference sequence). CDR3 region: CASSIAGVQPDTQYF. As DNA, the CDR3 is TGTGCCAGCAGCATAGCGGGGGTCCAACCGGATACGCAGTATTTT.

This chain links TRBV7-6 with TRBJ1-5, with D tentatively TRBD1 (6 bases). There are 15 residues in the CDR3. V was clipped by 1 base and J by 0 bases, with 7 bases between them. Per the germline V gene, CDR1 is SGHVS and CDR2 is FNYEAQ. In DNA form, the CDR3 reads TGTGCCAGCAGCTTAGAGGGGGGTAGCAATCAGCCCCAGCATTTT. It translates to CASSLEGGSNQPQHF. The full variable domain, in which reference TRBV7-6 and TRBJ1-5 provide the parts outside the CDR3, is GAGVSQSPRYKVTKRGQDVALRCDPISGHVSLYWYRQALGQGPEFLTYFNYEAQQDKSGLPNDRFSAERPEGSISTLTIQRTEQRDSAMYRCASSLEGGSNQPQHFGDGTRLSIL.

In its sample, this clone was seen a few times. The chain's CDR3 is CASSLVGGGNTEAFF. The CDR3 coding sequence is TGTGCCAGCAGCTTAGTAGGGGGTGGGAACACTGAAGCTTTCTTT. The chain employs TRBV11-2 and TRBJ1-1, with a possible D match to TRBD1 (6 bases). The CDR3 has 15 residues. Germline V lookup: CDR1 SGHAT, CDR2 FQNNGV. Trimming cost V 1 base and J 1 base, with 10 bases left between them.

The chain is built from TRBV29-1 and TRBJ2-1; TRBD2 agrees at 10 bases. Germline V CDR1 and CDR2: SQVTM, ANQGSEA. The CDR3 loop spans 14 amino acids. J gave up 2 bases and V 8 bases, and 6 bases lay outside the gene matches. The CDR3 bases are TGCAGCCCCCCGCTAGCGGGGGCCTACAATGAGCAGTTCTTC. Protein: CSPPLAGAYNEQFF.

The J gene is TRBJ1-1, the V gene TRBV6-5; D remains ambiguous. The CDR3 loop spans 15 amino acids. Deletions cut 0 bases from V and 4 bases from J, with 12 bases between. Germline assignment: CDR1 MNHEY and CDR2 SVGAGI. CDR3 region: CASSYSIKTGTEAFF. DNA for the CDR3: TGTGCCAGCAGTTACTCGATTAAGACGGGCACTGAAGCTTTCTTT.

The chain joins TRBV9 to TRBJ2-2, with TRBD1 matching 10 bases. The germline V gene encodes CDR1 SGDLS and CDR2 YYNGEE. With 0 bases clipped from V and 4 bases from J, the junction kept 3 bases outside the gene matches. The CDR3 is 16 residues long. Here the CDR3 DNA reads TGTGCCAGCAGCGTAGCGACAGGGGGCGGCACCGGGGAGCTGTTTTTT. This gives the protein CASSVATGGGTGELFF.

This chain uses TRBV21-1 with TRBJ1-5. TRBV21-1 is shown as a pseudogene. CDR3 length equals 19 residues. CDR3: CASSKREQGPSDGNQPQHF. CDR3 bases: TGTGCCAGCAGCAAAAGGGAGCAGGGACCCTCCGACGGCAATCAGCCCCAGCATTTT.

The rearrangement uses TRBV7-9 and TRBJ1-2; 9 bases match TRBD1. This CDR3 contains 14 residues. With V trimmed by 3 bases and J by 3 bases, 2 bases remained unmatched. Germline CDR1 and CDR2: SEHNR and FQNEAQ (reference sequence). The CDR3 loop is CASSLTGGYYGYTF. Written as DNA, the CDR3 is TGTGCCAGCAGCTTGACAGGGGGTTACTATGGCTACACCTTC.